The clone carrying this T cell receptor (beta chain) occurred a few times. Its specificity is not known. Healthy Caucasians from Russia aged about 6 to 90 served as donors. These data are taken from a study of blood T cells in healthy people across ages. The study's findings and limits: Versus aged donors, long-lived donors had higher diversity and more naive CD4+ cells. Older age coincided with a roughly linear decline in TCR beta diversity per million T cells.

Through a sample-barcoded 5' primer and a J-beta primer mix, a second PCR was run for about 6 to 12 cycles. Each cDNA molecule was tagged by a template-switch adaptor that had 12 random nucleotides. TCRdb independently ran MiXCR on the 5' RACE reads; one entry per CDR3 protein. The sample has about 1.6 million distinct CDR3 sequences; about 32% are singletons. This CDR3 is 16 amino acids long. V lost 5 bases and J 4 bases, leaving 20 bases between the germline ends. Germline V gene data show CDR1 as MNHEY and CDR2 as SMNVEV (reference sequence). Sequencing was performed on blood. The receptor was derived from a woman aged 25 to 39 in good health. This chain joins TRBV27 and TRBJ2-5; the D gene could be TRBD1 or TRBD2 (5 bases each). CDR3 sequence (DNA): TGTGCCAGCAGTCAACTGGGACCTCACGGGCTAGAGACCCAGTACTTC. Encoded protein: CASSQLGPHGLETQYF.